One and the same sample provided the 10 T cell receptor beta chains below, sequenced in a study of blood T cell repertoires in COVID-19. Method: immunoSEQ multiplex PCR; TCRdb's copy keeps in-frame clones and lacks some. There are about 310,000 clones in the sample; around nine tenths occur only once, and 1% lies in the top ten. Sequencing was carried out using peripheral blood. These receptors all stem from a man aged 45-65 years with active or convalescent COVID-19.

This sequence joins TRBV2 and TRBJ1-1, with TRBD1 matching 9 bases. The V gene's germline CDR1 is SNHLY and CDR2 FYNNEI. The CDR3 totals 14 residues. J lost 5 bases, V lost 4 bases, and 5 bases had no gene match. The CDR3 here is CASSGGTGYTEAFF. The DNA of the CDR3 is TGTGCCAGCAGTGGCGGGACAGGGTATACTGAAGCTTTCTTT.

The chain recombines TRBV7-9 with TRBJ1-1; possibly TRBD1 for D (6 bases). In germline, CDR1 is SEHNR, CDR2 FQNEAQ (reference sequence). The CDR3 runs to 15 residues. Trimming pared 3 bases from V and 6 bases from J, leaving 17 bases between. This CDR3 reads CASSLSVRGRAEAFF. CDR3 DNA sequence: TGTGCCAGCAGCTTGAGCGTCAGGGGCCGCGCTGAAGCTTTCTTT.

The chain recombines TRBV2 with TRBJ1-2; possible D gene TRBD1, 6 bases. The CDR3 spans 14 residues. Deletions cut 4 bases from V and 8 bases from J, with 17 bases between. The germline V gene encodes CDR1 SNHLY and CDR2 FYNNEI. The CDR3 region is CASSVWQGMGGYTF. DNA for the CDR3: TGTGCCAGCAGTGTGTGGCAGGGGATGGGCGGCTACACCTTC.

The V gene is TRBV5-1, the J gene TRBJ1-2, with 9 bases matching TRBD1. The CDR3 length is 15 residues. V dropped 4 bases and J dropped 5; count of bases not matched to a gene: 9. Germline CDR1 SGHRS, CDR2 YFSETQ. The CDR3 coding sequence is TGCGCCAGCAGCGCGGGACAGGGTTTAAGATATGGCTACACCTTC. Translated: CASSAGQGLRYGYTF.

CDR3 in amino acids: CASSYSLATNEKLFF. The CDR3 nucleotides are TGTGCCAGCAGTTATTCACTAGCAACTAATGAAAAACTGTTTTTT. This chain connects TRBV6-5 to TRBJ1-4; D not certain. The V gene lost 3 bases and the J gene lost 0 bases, with 8 bases spanning the gap. This CDR3 is built from 15 residues. Germline V gene data show CDR1 as MNHEY and CDR2 as SVGAGI.

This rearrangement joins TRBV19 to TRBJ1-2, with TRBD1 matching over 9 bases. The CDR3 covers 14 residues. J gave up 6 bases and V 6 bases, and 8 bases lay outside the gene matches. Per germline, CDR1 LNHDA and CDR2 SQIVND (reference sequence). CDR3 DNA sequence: TGTGCCAGTAGCCAAAACAGGGGGCAGGATGGCTACACCTTC. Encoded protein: CASSQNRGQDGYTF.

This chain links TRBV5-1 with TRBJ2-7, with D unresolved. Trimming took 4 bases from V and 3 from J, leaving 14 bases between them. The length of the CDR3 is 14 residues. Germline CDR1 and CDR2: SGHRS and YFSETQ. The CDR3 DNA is TGCGCCAGCAGCCTCCGAGGTTCGGGCTACGAGCAGTACTTC. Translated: CASSLRGSGYEQYF. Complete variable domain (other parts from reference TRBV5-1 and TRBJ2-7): KAGVTQTPRYLIKTRGQQVTLSCSPISGHRSVSWYQQTPGQGLQFLFEYFSETQRNKGNFPGRFSGRQFSNSRSEMNVSTLELGDSALYLCASSLRGSGYEQYFGPGTRLTVT.

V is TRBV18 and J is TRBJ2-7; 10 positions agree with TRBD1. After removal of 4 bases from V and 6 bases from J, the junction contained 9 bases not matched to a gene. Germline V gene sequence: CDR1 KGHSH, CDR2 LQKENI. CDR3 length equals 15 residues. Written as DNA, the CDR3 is TGTGCCAGCTCACTCCTGGGACAGGGGTTAGGCGAGCAGTACTTC. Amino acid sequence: CASSLLGQGLGEQYF.

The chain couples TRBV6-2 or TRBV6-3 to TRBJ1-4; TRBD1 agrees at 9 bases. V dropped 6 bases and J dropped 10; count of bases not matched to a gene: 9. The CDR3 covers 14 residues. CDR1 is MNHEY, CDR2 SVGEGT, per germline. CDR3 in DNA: TGTGCCAGCAGCCAGACAGGGGGGAGAGGAAAACTGTTTTTT. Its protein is CASSQTGGRGKLFF.

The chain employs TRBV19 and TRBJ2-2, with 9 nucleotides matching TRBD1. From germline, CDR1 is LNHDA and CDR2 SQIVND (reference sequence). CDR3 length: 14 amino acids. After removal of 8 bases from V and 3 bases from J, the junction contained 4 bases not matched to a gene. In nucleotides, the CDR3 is TGTGCCAGTCTCAGACAGGGGGACACCGGGGAGCTGTTTTTT. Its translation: CASLRQGDTGELFF.